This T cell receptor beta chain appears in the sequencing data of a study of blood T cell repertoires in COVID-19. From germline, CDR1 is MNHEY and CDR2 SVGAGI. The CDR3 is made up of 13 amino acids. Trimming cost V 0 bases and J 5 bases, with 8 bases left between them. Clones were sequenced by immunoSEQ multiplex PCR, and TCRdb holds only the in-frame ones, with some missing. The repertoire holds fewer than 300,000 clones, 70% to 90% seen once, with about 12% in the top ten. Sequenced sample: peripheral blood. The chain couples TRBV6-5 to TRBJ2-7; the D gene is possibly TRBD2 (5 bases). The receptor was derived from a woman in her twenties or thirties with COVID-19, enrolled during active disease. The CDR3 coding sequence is TGTGCCAGCAGTTACTCAGAGGGAGACGAGCAGTACTTC. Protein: CASSYSEGDEQYF.